These 19 T cell receptor beta chains were sequenced from one sample in a study of cytotoxic CD8 clonotypes in ibrutinib-treated CLL. Repertoires were generated with immunoSEQ multiplex PCR, while TCRdb's copy carries only in-frame clones and drops some. The repertoire consists of around 140,000 clones, with 60% to 85% occurring once and the leading ten covering 5% to 5.5%. The material sequenced was PBMCs, taken after 24 months of ibrutinib treatment. These receptors all stem from a human donor with chronic lymphocytic leukemia.

The gene calls are TRBV29-1 and TRBJ2-5; 9 nucleotides align to TRBD1. V dropped 3 bases and J dropped 5; count of bases not matched to a gene: 7. CDR1 and CDR2 (germline): SQVTM, ANQGSEA. The CDR3 spans 14 residues. CDR3 coding DNA: TGCAGCGTTGATTCCGGACAGGGGCGCGAGACCCAGTACTTC. The encoded protein is CSVDSGQGRETQYF.

The V call is TRBV10-3, the J call TRBJ2-5, with D hard to call. The V gene lost 2 bases and the J gene lost 5 bases, with 9 bases spanning the gap. The CDR3 spans 13 residues. Germline CDR1 and CDR2: ENHRY and SYGVKD. The CDR3 nucleotides are TGTGCCATCAGTGAGCCGGCGGACGAGACCCAGTACTTC. Amino acid sequence: CAISEPADETQYF.

The chain couples TRBV4-3 to TRBJ1-2, with D uncertain. The length of the CDR3 is 13 residues. Germline V gives CDR1 LGHNA, CDR2 YSLEER. Deletions cut 3 bases from V and 5 bases from J, with 10 bases between. The CDR3 is CASSHGLLYGYTF. Here the CDR3 DNA reads TGCGCCAGCAGCCACGGGCTCCTTTATGGCTACACCTTC.

The rearrangement uses TRBV5-1 and TRBJ2-1, with 10 bases aligning to TRBD1. The CDR3 runs to 15 residues. Germline CDR1 reads SGHRS; CDR2 reads YFSETQ. With V trimmed by 0 bases and J by 8 bases, 5 bases remained unmatched. The CDR3 protein is CASSLGQGAGDEQFF. CDR3 DNA: TGCGCCAGCAGCTTGGGACAGGGGGCTGGCGATGAGCAGTTCTTC.

The V call is TRBV9, the J call TRBJ2-7; 8 nucleotides agree with TRBD1. In germline, CDR1 is SGDLS, CDR2 YYNGEE. The junction had 2 bases not matched to a gene; V was cut back by 3 bases and J by 6 bases. This CDR3 spans 12 amino acids. As DNA, the CDR3 is TGTGCCAGCAGCGCAGACAGGGGCGAGCAGTACTTC. Protein product: CASSADRGEQYF.

This clone has more than one count but fewer than ten. CDR3 sequence (DNA): TGTGCCAGCAGCTTAGGGGGCTGGCAAGAGACCCAGTACTTC. Its translation: CASSLGGWQETQYF. The genes are TRBV7-2 and TRBJ2-5; TRBD1 is a possible D gene (5 bases). Trimming stripped 1 base from V and 2 bases from J, with 8 bases between. CDR1 SGHTA and CDR2 FQGNSA come from the germline V gene. The CDR3 runs 14 residues.

The V and J genes are TRBV7-3 and TRBJ2-1, with 8 nucleotides matching TRBD2. V was pared by 5 bases and J by 6 bases, with 9 bases of the junction left unmatched. Germline loops: CDR1 SGHTA, CDR2 FQGTGA. This CDR3 spans 15 amino acids. The CDR3 sequence is CASSPGGGRGNEQFF. CDR3 nucleotide sequence: TGTGCCAGCAGCCCCGGGGGGGGGCGAGGCAATGAGCAGTTCTTC.

This clone has a handful of counts. The rearrangement joins TRBV10-3 to TRBJ1-4; 8 bases are a match to TRBD1. CDR3 length: 14 residues. Germline trimming cut 8 bases from V and 0 bases from J; bases unmatched to any gene: 2. Germline assignment: CDR1 ENHRY and CDR2 SYGVKD. The CDR3, as DNA: TGTGCCATCCGACAGGGGACAACTAATGAAAAACTGTTTTTT. This gives the protein CAIRQGTTNEKLFF.

The V gene is TRBV7-8, the J gene TRBJ2-4, with D perhaps given as TRBD1 or TRBD2 (5 bases each). The CDR3 totals 16 residues. Trimming took 7 bases from V and 0 from J, leaving 16 bases between them. In germline, CDR1 is SGHVS, CDR2 FQNEAQ. The CDR3 nucleotides read TGTGCCAGCACACCGGGACGGGAACTAGCCAAAAACATTCAGTACTTC. This gives the protein CASTPGRELAKNIQYF.

This clone was counted only a few times. The chain has TRBV5-5 and TRBJ2-3; 7 nucleotides agree with TRBD2. Germline CDR1 reads SGHKS; CDR2 reads YYEKEE (reference sequence). V dropped 4 bases and J dropped 2; count of bases not matched to a gene: 7. CDR3 length: 15 residues. The CDR3 region is CASSPEAGPTDTQYF. As DNA, the CDR3 is TGTGCCAGCAGCCCCGAAGCGGGGCCCACAGATACGCAGTATTTT. The variable domain in full, with the rest retrieved from reference TRBV5-5 and TRBJ2-3, is DAGVTQSPTHLIKTRGQQVTLRCSPISGHKSVSWYQQVLGQGPQFIFQYYEKEERGRGNFPDRFSARQFPNYSSELNVNALLLGDSALYLCASSPEAGPTDTQYFGPGTRLTVL.

This clone occurred a few times. Other DNA sequences within the sample encode an identical CDR3. In DNA, the CDR3 is TGCGCCAGCAGCTTGGGCCCCGGGACAGATTCCTACGAGCAGTACTTC. Its translation: CASSLGPGTDSYEQYF. V gene TRBV5-1 combines with J gene TRBJ2-7; 7 nucleotides match TRBD1. The CDR3 is 16 amino acids. The V gene end was trimmed by 0 bases and the J gene end by 1 base; junction bases not matched to a gene: 7. Looked up from germline, CDR1 is SGHRS and CDR2 is YFSETQ.

The chain couples TRBV7-2 to TRBJ1-5; D may be TRBD1 (6 bases). The CDR3 totals 15 residues. The V gene's germline CDR1 is SGHTA and CDR2 FQGNSA. Trimming pared 5 bases from V and 4 bases from J, leaving 15 bases between. The CDR3 DNA reads TGTGCCAGCAGCCTACGACCAGGGGAGAATCAGCCCCAGCATTTT. Translation gives CASSLRPGENQPQHF.

The J gene is TRBJ2-2, the V gene TRBV28; tentative D call: TRBD1 (7 bases). The CDR3 totals 13 residues. Germline lookup yields CDR1 MDHEN and CDR2 SYDVKM. Trimming stripped 6 bases from V and 5 bases from J, with 10 bases between. CDR3: CASRPGGTGELFF. The CDR3 nucleotides read TGTGCCAGCAGGCCAGGGGGGACCGGGGAGCTGTTTTTT.

This chain uses TRBV5-6 with TRBJ1-2; a weak D match, TRBD1 (5 bases). Trimming stripped 2 bases from V and 8 bases from J, with 19 bases between. The germline V gene has CDR1 SGHDT and CDR2 YYEEEE. The length of the CDR3 is 15 residues. CDR3 region: CASSLRGPMSGGYTF. In nucleotides, the CDR3 is TGTGCCAGCAGCTTAAGGGGACCCATGTCGGGAGGCTACACCTTC.

This chain links TRBV5-1 with TRBJ2-3; weak D call: TRBD2 (7 bases). Trimming took off 3 bases at V and 0 bases at J, with 14 bases between the two ends. This CDR3 comprises 16 residues. Germline V gene sequence: CDR1 SGHRS, CDR2 YFSETQ. The CDR3 is CASSWGGGLSTDTQYF. CDR3 nucleotides: TGCGCCAGCAGCTGGGGGGGCGGCCTGAGCACAGATACGCAGTATTTT.

V is TRBV7-9 and J is TRBJ2-3; 10 nucleotides line up with TRBD2. In germline, CDR1 is SEHNR, CDR2 FQNEAQ (reference sequence). V shed 5 bases, J shed 4 bases, and the junction held 3 bases outside the gene matches. The CDR3 extends over 14 amino acids. CDR3 amino acids: CASSPGLAADTQYF. DNA of the CDR3: TGTGCCAGCAGCCCTGGACTAGCGGCAGATACGCAGTATTTT.

The chain couples TRBV18 to TRBJ1-2; no definite D call. There are 12 residues in the CDR3. V dropped 3 bases and J dropped 4 bases, with 6 bases sitting between them. Germline CDR1 is KGHSH and CDR2 is LQKENI. The CDR3 DNA reads as TGTGCCAGCTCACCGGCGGGCTATGGCTACACCTTC. Translation: CASSPAGYGYTF.

The chain recombines TRBV7-3 with TRBJ2-1; D gene unclear. V lost 2 bases and J 0 bases, leaving 8 bases between the germline ends. The CDR3 length is 15 residues. Germline CDR1 and CDR2: SGHTA and FQGTGA. In DNA, the CDR3 is TGTGCCAGCAGCTTAGGGTCGAGCTCCTACAATGAGCAGTTCTTC. Its translation: CASSLGSSSYNEQFF.

This chain uses TRBV9 with TRBJ2-3; D is unclear. Trimming took off 0 bases at V and 6 bases at J, with 11 bases between the two ends. CDR1 and CDR2 (germline): SGDLS, YYNGEE. The CDR3 runs 14 residues. The CDR3 DNA reads as TGTGCCAGCAGCGTAGTGCTAGATATCGATACGCAGTATTTT. Amino acids: CASSVVLDIDTQYF.